Sequencing of this T cell receptor (beta chain) was carried out in a study of blood T cell repertoires in COVID-19. The overall study: The samples span acute and convalescent COVID-19 from the United States, Italy and Spain. T cells, B-cell-depleted T cells, or PBMCs supplied cDNA or gDNA.

Original processing notes: It was from reference gene primer amplification that nucleated cell counts were estimated. Sequenced by immunoSEQ multiplex PCR; TCRdb stores in-frame clones only, minus some. The V and J calls and the clone size are those of that table, but D and trimming were determined from the DNA. The sample lists around 300,000 clones; 80% to 90% were seen once. The V gene's germline CDR1 is SGDLS and CDR2 YYNGEE. Trimming removed 0 bases from V and 0 bases from J, with 10 bases in between. The CDR3 contains 17 residues. The sequence was collected from a woman aged 70 to 79 with acute or convalescent COVID-19. The chain is built from TRBV9 and TRBJ1-6, with D uncertain. Sample: peripheral blood. The CDR3 coding sequence is TGTGCCAGCAGCGTAGCTCCGCTCAGCTCCTATAATTCACCCCTCCACTTT. This codes for CASSVAPLSSYNSPLHF.